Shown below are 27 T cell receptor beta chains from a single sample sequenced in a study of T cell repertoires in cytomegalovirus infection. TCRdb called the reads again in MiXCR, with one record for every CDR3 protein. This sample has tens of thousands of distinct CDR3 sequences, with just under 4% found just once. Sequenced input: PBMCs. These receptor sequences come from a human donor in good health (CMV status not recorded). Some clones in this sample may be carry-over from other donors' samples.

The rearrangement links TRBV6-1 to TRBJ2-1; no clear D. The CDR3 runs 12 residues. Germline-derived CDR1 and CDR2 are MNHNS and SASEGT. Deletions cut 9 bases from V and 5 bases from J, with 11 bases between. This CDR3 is CASHGLNNEQFF. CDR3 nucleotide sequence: TGTGCCAGTCACGGATTAAACAATGAGCAGTTCTTC.

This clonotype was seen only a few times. DNA for the CDR3: TGTGCCAGCACCCTCGGGTGGAGCTCTGGAAACACCATATATTTT. Its protein is CASTLGWSSGNTIYF. This sequence joins TRBV7-2 and TRBJ1-3; D uncertain. V was trimmed by 7 bases and J by 0 bases, leaving 13 bases between them. This CDR3 region has 15 residues. Germline V gene sequence: CDR1 SGHTA, CDR2 FQGNSA.

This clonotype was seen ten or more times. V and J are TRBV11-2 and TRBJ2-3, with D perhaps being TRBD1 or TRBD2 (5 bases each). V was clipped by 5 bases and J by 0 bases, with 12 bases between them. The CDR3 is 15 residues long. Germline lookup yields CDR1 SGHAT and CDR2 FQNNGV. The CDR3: CASSQGTTSTDTQYF. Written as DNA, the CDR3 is TGTGCCAGCAGCCAAGGGACGACTAGCACAGATACGCAGTATTTT.

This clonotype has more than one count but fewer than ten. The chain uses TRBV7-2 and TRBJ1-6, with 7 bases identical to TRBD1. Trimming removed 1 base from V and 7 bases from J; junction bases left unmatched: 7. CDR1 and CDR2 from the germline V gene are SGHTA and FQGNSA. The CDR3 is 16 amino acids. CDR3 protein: CASSLGPGQLNSPLHF. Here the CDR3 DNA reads TGTGCCAGCAGCTTAGGCCCGGGACAGTTAAATTCACCCCTCCACTTT.

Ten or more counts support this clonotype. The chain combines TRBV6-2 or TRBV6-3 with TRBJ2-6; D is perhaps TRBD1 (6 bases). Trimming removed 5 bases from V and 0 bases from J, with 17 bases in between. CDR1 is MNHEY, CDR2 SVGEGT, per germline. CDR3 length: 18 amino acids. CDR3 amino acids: CASSEYPPGASGANVLTF. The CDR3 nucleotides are TGTGCCAGCAGTGAATACCCCCCAGGGGCCTCTGGGGCCAACGTCCTGACTTTC.

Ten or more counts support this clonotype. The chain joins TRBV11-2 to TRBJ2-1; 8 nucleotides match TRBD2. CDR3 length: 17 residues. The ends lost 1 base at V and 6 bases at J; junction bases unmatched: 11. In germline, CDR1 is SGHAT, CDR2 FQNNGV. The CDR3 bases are TGTGCCAGCAGCTTAGTAGTCTCCGGGGGGGGCCGCAATGAGCAGTTCTTC. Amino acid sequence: CASSLVVSGGGRNEQFF.

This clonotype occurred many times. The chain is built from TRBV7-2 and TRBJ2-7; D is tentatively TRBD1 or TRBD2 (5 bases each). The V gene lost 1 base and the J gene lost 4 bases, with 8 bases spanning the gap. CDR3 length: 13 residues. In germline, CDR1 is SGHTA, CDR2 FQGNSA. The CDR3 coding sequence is TGTGCCAGCAGCTTAGGGGACCGGTACGAGCAGTACTTC. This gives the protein CASSLGDRYEQYF.

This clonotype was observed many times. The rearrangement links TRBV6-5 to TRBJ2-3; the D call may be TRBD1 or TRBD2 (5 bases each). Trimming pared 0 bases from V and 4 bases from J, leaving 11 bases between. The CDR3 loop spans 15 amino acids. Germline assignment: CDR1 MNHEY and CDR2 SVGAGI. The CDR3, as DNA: TGTGCCAGCAGTTACTCGGGACGAGTATCAGATACGCAGTATTTT. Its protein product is CASSYSGRVSDTQYF.

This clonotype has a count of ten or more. CDR3 in DNA: TGCAGCGTTGGCCAGAGCTACGAGCAGTACTTC. Translated, it gives CSVGQSYEQYF. The J gene is TRBJ2-7, the V gene TRBV29-1; D call uncertain. Trimming cost V 4 bases and J 3 bases, with 7 bases left between them. The CDR3 sequence is 11 residues long. Looked up from germline, CDR1 is SQVTM and CDR2 is ANQGSEA.

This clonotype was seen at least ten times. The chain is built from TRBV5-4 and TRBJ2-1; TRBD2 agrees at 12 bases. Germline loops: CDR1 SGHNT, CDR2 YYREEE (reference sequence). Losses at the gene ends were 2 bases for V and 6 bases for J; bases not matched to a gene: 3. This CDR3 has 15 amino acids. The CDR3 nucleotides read TGTGCCAGCAGCTTAGGGACTAGCGGGTTCAATGAGCAGTTCTTC. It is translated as CASSLGTSGFNEQFF.

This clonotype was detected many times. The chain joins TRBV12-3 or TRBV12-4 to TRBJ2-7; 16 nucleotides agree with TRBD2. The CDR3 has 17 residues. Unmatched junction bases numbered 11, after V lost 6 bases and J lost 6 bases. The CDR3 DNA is TGTGCCAGCAGCCGAGGGACTAGCGGGAGGGGATTCGGCGAGCAGTACTTC. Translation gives CASSRGTSGRGFGEQYF.

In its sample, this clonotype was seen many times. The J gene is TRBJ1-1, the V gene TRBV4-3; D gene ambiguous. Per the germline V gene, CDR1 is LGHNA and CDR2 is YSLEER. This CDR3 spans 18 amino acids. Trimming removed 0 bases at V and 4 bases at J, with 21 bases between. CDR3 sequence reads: CASSQEFLGLGAGTEAFF. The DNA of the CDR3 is TGCGCCAGCAGCCAAGAATTCCTAGGGCTGGGCGCGGGCACTGAAGCTTTCTTT.

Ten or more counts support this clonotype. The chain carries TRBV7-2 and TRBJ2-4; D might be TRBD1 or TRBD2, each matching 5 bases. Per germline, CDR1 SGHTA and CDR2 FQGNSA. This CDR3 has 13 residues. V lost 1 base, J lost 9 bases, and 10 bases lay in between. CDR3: CASSLGEGTIQYF. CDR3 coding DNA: TGTGCCAGCAGCTTAGGTGAGGGGACCATTCAGTACTTC.

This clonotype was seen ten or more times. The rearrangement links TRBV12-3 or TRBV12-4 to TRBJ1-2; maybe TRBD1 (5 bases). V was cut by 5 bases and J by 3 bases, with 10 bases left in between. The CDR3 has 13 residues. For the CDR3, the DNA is TGTGCCAGCAGTCCCAGGGATGACTATGGCTACACCTTC. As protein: CASSPRDDYGYTF.

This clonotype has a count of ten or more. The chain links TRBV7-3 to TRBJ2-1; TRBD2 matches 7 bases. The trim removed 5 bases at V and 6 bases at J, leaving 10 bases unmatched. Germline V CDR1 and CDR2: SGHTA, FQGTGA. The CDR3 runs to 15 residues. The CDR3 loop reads CASSPWAGVSNEQFF. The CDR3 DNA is TGTGCCAGCAGCCCTTGGGCGGGGGTGAGCAATGAGCAGTTCTTC.

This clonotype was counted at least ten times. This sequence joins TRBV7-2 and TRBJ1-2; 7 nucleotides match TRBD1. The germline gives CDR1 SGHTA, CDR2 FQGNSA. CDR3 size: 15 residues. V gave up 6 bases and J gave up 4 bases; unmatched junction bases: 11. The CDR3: CASSRMTGSSYGYTF. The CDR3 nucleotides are TGTGCCAGCAGTCGAATGACAGGGTCATCCTATGGCTACACCTTC.

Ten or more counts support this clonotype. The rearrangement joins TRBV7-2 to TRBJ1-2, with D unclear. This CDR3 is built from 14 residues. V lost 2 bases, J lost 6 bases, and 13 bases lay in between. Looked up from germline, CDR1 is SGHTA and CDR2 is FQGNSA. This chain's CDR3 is CASSLLRSGDGYTF. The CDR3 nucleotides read TGTGCCAGCAGCTTACTAAGGAGTGGGGATGGCTACACCTTC.

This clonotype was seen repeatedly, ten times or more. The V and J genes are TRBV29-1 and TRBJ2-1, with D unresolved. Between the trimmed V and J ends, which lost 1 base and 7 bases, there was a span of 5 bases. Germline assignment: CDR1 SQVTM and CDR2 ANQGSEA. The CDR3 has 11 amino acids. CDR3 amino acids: CSVEGSNEQFF. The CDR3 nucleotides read TGCAGCGTTGAAGGATCGAATGAGCAGTTCTTC.

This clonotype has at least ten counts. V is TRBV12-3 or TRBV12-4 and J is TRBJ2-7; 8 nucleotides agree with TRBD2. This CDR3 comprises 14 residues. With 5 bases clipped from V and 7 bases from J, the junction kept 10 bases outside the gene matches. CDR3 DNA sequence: TGTGCCAGCAGTCGGGGGGGACTACCCCTGGAGCAGTACTTC. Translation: CASSRGGLPLEQYF.

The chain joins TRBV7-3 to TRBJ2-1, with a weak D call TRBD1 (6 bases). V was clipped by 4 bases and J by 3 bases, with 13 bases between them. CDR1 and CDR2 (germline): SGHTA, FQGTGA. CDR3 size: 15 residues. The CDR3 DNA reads TGTGCCAGCAGCTCGTCCGGACAGAACTACAATGAGCAGTTCTTC. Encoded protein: CASSSSGQNYNEQFF.

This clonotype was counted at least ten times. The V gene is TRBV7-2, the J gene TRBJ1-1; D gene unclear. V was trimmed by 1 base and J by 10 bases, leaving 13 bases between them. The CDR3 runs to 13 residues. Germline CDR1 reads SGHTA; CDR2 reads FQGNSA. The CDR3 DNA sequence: TGTGCCAGCAGCTTAGGTGATGGGGAGGGAGCTTTCTTT. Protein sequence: CASSLGDGEGAFF.

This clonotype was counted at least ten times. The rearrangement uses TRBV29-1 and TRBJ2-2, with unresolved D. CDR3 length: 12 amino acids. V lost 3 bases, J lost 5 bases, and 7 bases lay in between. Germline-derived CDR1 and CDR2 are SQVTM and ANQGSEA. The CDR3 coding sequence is TGCAGCGTTGACACAGAAACCGGGGAGCTGTTTTTT. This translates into CSVDTETGELFF.

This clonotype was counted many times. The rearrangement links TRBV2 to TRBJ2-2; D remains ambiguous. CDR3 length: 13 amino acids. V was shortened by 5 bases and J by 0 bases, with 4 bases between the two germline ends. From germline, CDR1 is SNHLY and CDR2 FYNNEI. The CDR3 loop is CASSPSNTGELFF. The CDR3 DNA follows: TGTGCCAGCAGTCCCTCGAACACCGGGGAGCTGTTTTTT.

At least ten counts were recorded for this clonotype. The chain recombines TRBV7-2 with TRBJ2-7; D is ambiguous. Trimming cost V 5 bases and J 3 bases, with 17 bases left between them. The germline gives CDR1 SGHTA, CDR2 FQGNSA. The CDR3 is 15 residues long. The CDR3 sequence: CASSHDNPSIYEQYF. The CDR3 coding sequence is TGTGCCAGCAGCCATGACAACCCATCTATCTACGAGCAGTACTTC. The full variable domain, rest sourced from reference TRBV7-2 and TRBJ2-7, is GAGVSQSPSNKVTEKGKDVELRCDPISGHTALYWYRQSLGQGLEFLIYFQGNSAPDKSGLPSDRFSAERTGGSVSTLTIQRTQQEDSAVYLCASSHDNPSIYEQYFGPGTRLTVT.

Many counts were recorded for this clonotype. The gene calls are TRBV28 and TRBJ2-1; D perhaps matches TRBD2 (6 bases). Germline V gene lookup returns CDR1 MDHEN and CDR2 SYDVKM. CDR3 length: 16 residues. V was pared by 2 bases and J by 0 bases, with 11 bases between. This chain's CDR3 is CASSLGGLPSYNEQFF. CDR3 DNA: TGTGCCAGCAGTTTAGGGGGACTTCCCTCCTACAATGAGCAGTTCTTC.

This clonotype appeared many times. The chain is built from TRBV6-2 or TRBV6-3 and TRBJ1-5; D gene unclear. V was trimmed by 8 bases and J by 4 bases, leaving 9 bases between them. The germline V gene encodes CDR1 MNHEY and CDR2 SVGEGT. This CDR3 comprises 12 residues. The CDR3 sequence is CASRTANQPQHF. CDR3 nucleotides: TGTGCCAGCCGGACCGCTAATCAGCCCCAGCATTTT.

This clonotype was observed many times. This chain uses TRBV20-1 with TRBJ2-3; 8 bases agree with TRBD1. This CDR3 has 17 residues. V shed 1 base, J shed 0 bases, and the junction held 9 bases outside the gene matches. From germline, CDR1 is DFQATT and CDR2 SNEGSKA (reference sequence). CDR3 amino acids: CSARVTTGETSTDTQYF. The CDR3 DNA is TGCAGTGCTAGAGTTACGACAGGGGAAACTAGCACAGATACGCAGTATTTT.